The 24 T cell receptor beta chains below were found in one sample sequenced in a study of T cell responses to AZD1222 COVID-19 vaccine. Generated by immunoSEQ multiplex PCR, the TCRdb table keeps only in-frame clones and is missing some. The table has over 200,000 clones, 94% seen once. The source material was peripheral blood, sampled 28 days after the second dose of the MenACWY control vaccine. The receptors shown here come from an adult who received the MenACWY meningococcal vaccine as a control.

The rearrangement links TRBV3-1 (or the pseudogene TRBV3-2) to TRBJ1-2; D unresolved. The CDR3 sequence is 14 residues long. V was cut by 1 base and J by 8 bases, with 14 bases left in between. Germline V gene sequence: CDR1 LGHDT, CDR2 YNNKEL (reference sequence). CDR3 region: CASSQAGPQGGYTF. The CDR3 DNA follows: TGTGCCAGCAGCCAAGCCGGGCCTCAAGGCGGCTACACCTTC.

The genes are TRBV7-8 and TRBJ2-5; 9 bases align to TRBD1. Per the germline V gene, CDR1 is SGHVS and CDR2 is FQNEAQ. The CDR3 sequence is 15 residues long. With V trimmed by 4 bases and J by 5 bases, 8 bases remained unmatched. For the CDR3, the DNA is TGTGCCAGCAGCTCCCCCCGGACAGGGGATGAGACCCAGTACTTC. Translated, it gives CASSSPRTGDETQYF.

The table lists this clone with a count of one. This rearrangement joins TRBV7-9 to TRBJ2-7; D is perhaps TRBD2 (5 bases). Per the germline V gene, CDR1 is SEHNR and CDR2 is FQNEAQ (reference sequence). Trimming pared 1 base from V and 2 bases from J, leaving 9 bases between. This CDR3 spans 14 amino acids. The CDR3 protein is CASSLGASTYEQYF. The DNA for the CDR3 is TGTGCCAGCAGCTTAGGAGCTAGCACCTACGAGCAGTACTTC.

V is TRBV13 and J is TRBJ2-3; D is unclear. Germline V gives CDR1 PRHDT, CDR2 FYEKMQ (reference sequence). Trimming stripped 1 base from V and 0 bases from J, with 2 bases between. CDR3 length equals 13 residues. The CDR3 spells CASSLVSTDTQYF. CDR3 coding DNA: TGTGCCAGCAGCTTAGTCAGCACAGATACGCAGTATTTT.

V usage is TRBV27 and J usage is TRBJ2-1; 13 bases are shared with TRBD2. Trimming at V came to 5 bases and at J to 5 bases, leaving 3 bases not matched to a gene. Per germline, CDR1 MNHEY and CDR2 SMNVEV (reference sequence). This CDR3 has 15 residues. The DNA for the CDR3 is TGTGCCAGCAGTCCAGGACTAGCGGGAGACAATGAGCAGTTCTTC. Protein product: CASSPGLAGDNEQFF.

This chain uses TRBV9 with TRBJ2-1, with D uncertain. The CDR3 spans 13 residues. Germline loops: CDR1 SGDLS, CDR2 YYNGEE. Trimming pared 0 bases from V and 8 bases from J, leaving 9 bases between. The CDR3: CASSVAHFDEQFF. In nucleotides, the CDR3 is TGTGCCAGCAGCGTAGCCCATTTCGATGAGCAGTTCTTC.

The chain couples TRBV7-9 to TRBJ1-4, with 9 bases fitting TRBD1. CDR1 is SEHNR, CDR2 FQNEAQ, per germline (reference sequence). The CDR3 sequence is 18 residues long. The V segment lost 4 bases and the J segment 7 bases; nucleotides outside the gene matches: 16. The CDR3 DNA reads TGTGCCAGCAGCTCTTCCGGGACAGGGCTCACCGCGGGTGAAAAACTGTTTTTT. Protein product: CASSSSGTGLTAGEKLFF.

The chain joins TRBV24-1 to TRBJ2-1; 7 positions match TRBD1. CDR1 KGHDR and CDR2 SFDVKD come from the germline V gene. CDR3 size: 15 residues. V lost 4 bases to trimming and J lost 6 bases; unmatched junction nucleotides: 8. The CDR3 nucleotides read TGTGCCACCAGTGACCGACAGGGACCTTTCAATGAGCAGTTCTTC. It codes for CATSDRQGPFNEQFF.

This clone was counted a few times. V usage is TRBV28 and J usage is TRBJ1-5; D may be TRBD1 (5 bases). The CDR3 is 17 amino acids. Per germline, CDR1 MDHEN and CDR2 SYDVKM. The V and J ends lost 7 bases and 4 bases respectively, with 23 bases between them. DNA of the CDR3: TGTGCCAGCACTTTTATTACGTGGGAGGGGCGAAATCAGCCCCAGCATTTT. This gives the protein CASTFITWEGRNQPQHF.

DNA for the CDR3: TGCAGTGCCCGAATGGGTACGCAGTATTTT. Encoded protein: CSARMGTQYF. The chain joins TRBV20-1 to TRBJ2-3; D is unclear. The germline V and J ends were trimmed by 6 bases and 8 bases, with 9 bases remaining between them. The CDR3 runs 10 residues. CDR1 DFQATT and CDR2 SNEGSKA come from the germline V gene (reference sequence).

This sequence joins TRBV24-1 and TRBJ1-1; 9 bases match TRBD1. The CDR3 is made up of 14 amino acids. From germline, CDR1 is KGHDR and CDR2 SFDVKD. The V and J ends lost 5 bases and 5 bases, in that order; junction bases with no gene match: 5. CDR3 nucleotide sequence: TGTGCCACCAGTGGAAGGGACAGGGTAACTGAAGCTTTCTTT. Translated: CATSGRDRVTEAFF.

This clone was observed a handful of times. The gene calls are TRBV7-9 and TRBJ2-7; 7 bases are a match to TRBD1. After removal of 5 bases from V and 12 bases from J, the junction contained 13 bases not matched to a gene. Per germline, CDR1 SEHNR and CDR2 FQNEAQ (reference sequence). This CDR3 has 13 amino acids. CDR3 coding DNA: TGTGCCAGCAGCCCTGGCCGACAGGGAATAGGGTACTTC. It translates to CASSPGRQGIGYF.

The chain combines TRBV4-1 with TRBJ1-3, with D tentatively TRBD1 (6 bases). There are 17 residues in the CDR3. V was shortened by 3 bases and J by 0 bases, with 15 bases between the two germline ends. Germline-derived CDR1 and CDR2 are MGHRA and YSYEKL. DNA for the CDR3: TGCGCCAGCAGCCATAGGGCAGGGGCCAGCTCTGGAAACACCATATATTTT. Protein: CASSHRAGASSGNTIYF.

The genes are TRBV5-5 and TRBJ2-7; D gene unclear. CDR3 length: 12 residues. CDR1 and CDR2 (germline): SGHKS, YYEKEE (reference sequence). With 1 base removed from V and 4 bases from J, the gap between germline ends came to 6 bases. DNA of the CDR3: TGTGCCAGCAGCTTGACGGTATACGAGCAGTACTTC. Translating gives CASSLTVYEQYF.

A single count supports this clone. The chain recombines TRBV5-1 with TRBJ2-3; D unclear. Germline loops: CDR1 SGHRS, CDR2 YFSETQ. V shed 0 bases and J shed 4 bases, with 3 bases lying between them. The CDR3 loop spans 12 amino acids. The CDR3 DNA follows: TGCGCCAGCAGCTTGGGTTCAGATACGCAGTATTTT. This encodes CASSLGSDTQYF.

The chain links TRBV18 to TRBJ1-4; 7 bases agree with TRBD1. Losses at the gene ends were 5 bases for V and 4 bases for J; bases not matched to a gene: 4. CDR1 and CDR2 from the germline V gene are KGHSH and LQKENI. The length of the CDR3 is 14 residues. The chain's CDR3 is CASSAGQNNEKLFF. CDR3 DNA: TGTGCCAGCTCAGCGGGACAGAATAATGAAAAACTGTTTTTT.

V is TRBV7-9 and J is TRBJ1-2; 7 nucleotides match TRBD1. The V segment lost 5 bases and the J segment 2 bases; nucleotides outside the gene matches: 5. The germline V gene encodes CDR1 SEHNR and CDR2 FQNEAQ (reference sequence). CDR3 length: 14 residues. CDR3 region: CASSQQGQNYGYTF. As DNA, the CDR3 is TGTGCCAGCAGCCAACAGGGGCAGAACTATGGCTACACCTTC.

In nucleotides, the CDR3 is TGTGCCAGCAGCCAACGACAGGGCGGACAAGATACGCAGTATTTT. It yields the protein CASSQRQGGQDTQYF. J is TRBJ2-3 and V is TRBV3-1 (or the pseudogene TRBV3-2); 7 positions agree with TRBD1. With 2 bases clipped from V and 5 bases from J, the junction kept 7 bases outside the gene matches. The CDR3 is 15 residues long. Germline-derived CDR1 and CDR2 are LGHDT and YNNKEL (reference sequence).

The V gene is TRBV5-4, the J gene TRBJ2-7; TRBD2 is a possible D gene (5 bases). Trimming cost V 2 bases and J 2 bases, with 8 bases left between them. CDR3 size: 13 residues. Germline V lookup: CDR1 SGHNT, CDR2 YYREEE (reference sequence). CDR3 in DNA: TGTGCCAGCAGCTTTCACGGGGCCTACGAGCAGTACTTC. It yields the protein CASSFHGAYEQYF.

This chain uses TRBV12-3 or TRBV12-4 with TRBJ1-4, with no clear D. CDR3 length equals 13 residues. V lost 8 bases and J 7 bases, leaving 14 bases between the germline ends. This CDR3 is CASRRAVGEKLFF. CDR3 nucleotide sequence: TGTGCCAGCCGGAGGGCCGTCGGTGAAAAACTGTTTTTT.

This chain links TRBV19 with TRBJ2-1, with TRBD2 matching 9 bases. CDR1 is LNHDA and CDR2 is SQIVND in the germline V gene (reference sequence). V trimming: 3 bases; J trimming: 7 bases; junction bases outside the gene matches: 10. The CDR3 is made up of 16 amino acids. The DNA of the CDR3 is TGTGCCAGTAGTATTCTGGCTAGCGGGATTGGGAATGAGCAGTTCTTC. Translating gives CASSILASGIGNEQFF.

The J gene is TRBJ1-1, the V gene TRBV7-8, with TRBD1 identical over 7 bases. The CDR3 is 15 amino acids. V lost 4 bases and J lost 6; bases outside the gene matches: 11. The germline CDR1 and CDR2 sequences are SGHVS and FQNEAQ. The CDR3 DNA reads as TGTGCCAGCAGCTCTTGGGGACAGACGAATGCTGAAGCTTTCTTT. It specifies CASSSWGQTNAEAFF.

The chain employs TRBV19 and TRBJ1-1; D possibly corresponds to TRBD1 (5 bases). The CDR3 length is 14 residues. With 5 bases removed from V and 3 bases from J, the gap between germline ends came to 13 bases. From germline, CDR1 is LNHDA and CDR2 SQIVND (reference sequence). The DNA for the CDR3 is TGTGCCAGTAGTCCGGGGGTAGGCTACACTGAAGCTTTCTTT. Translated, it gives CASSPGVGYTEAFF.

This clone has only one observation. The chain links TRBV11-2 to TRBJ2-7; D is perhaps TRBD2 (5 bases). Germline V gene lookup returns CDR1 SGHAT and CDR2 FQNNGV. The CDR3 contains 14 residues. V dropped 7 bases and J dropped 6 bases, with 19 bases sitting between them. The CDR3 bases are TGTGCCAGCACCCCTAGAGAGGGCGTCGGCGAGCAGTACTTC. Encoded protein: CASTPREGVGEQYF.